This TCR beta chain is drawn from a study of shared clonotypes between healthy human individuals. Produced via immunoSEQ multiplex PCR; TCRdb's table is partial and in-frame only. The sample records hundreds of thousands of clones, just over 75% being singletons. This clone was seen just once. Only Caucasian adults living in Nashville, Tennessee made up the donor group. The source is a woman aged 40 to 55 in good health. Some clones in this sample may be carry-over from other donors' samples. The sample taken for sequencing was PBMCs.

CDR3 coding DNA: TGTGCCTGGAGTGTGGAACTCTACAATGAGCAGTTCTTC. Translating gives CAWSVELYNEQFF. V is TRBV30 and J is TRBJ2-1; D remains unclear. The CDR3 is 13 amino acids. Trimming left V 0 bases short and J 3 bases short, with 6 bases between. Germline V gives CDR1 GTSNPN, CDR2 SVGIG (reference sequence).